This entry describes one TCR beta chain. Its antigen remains unknown. Data came from immunoSEQ multiplex PCR; TCRdb stores just in-frame clones and leaves some out. Here the sample spans more than 110,000 clones, more than 75% being singletons. The sample belongs to a study of cytotoxic CD8 clonotypes in ibrutinib-treated CLL. Germline V gene data show CDR1 as KGHSH and CDR2 as LQKENI. The V and J ends lost 4 bases and 8 bases respectively, with 14 bases between them. The CDR3 has 13 amino acids. Study-wide findings and caveats: Public clonotypes proved infrequent, and on treatment they shrank or remained steady. Clonality increased with ibrutinib response but returned toward baseline at progression.

This rearrangement joins TRBV18 to TRBJ1-2; a possible D gene is TRBD1 (5 bases). Sequenced here: PBMCs, sampled after 36 months of ibrutinib treatment. The origin of this receptor is a human donor with chronic lymphocytic leukemia. The DNA of the CDR3 is TGTGCCAGCTCACTCTCGAGGGGCTTGGGCTACACCTTC. Protein product: CASSLSRGLGYTF.